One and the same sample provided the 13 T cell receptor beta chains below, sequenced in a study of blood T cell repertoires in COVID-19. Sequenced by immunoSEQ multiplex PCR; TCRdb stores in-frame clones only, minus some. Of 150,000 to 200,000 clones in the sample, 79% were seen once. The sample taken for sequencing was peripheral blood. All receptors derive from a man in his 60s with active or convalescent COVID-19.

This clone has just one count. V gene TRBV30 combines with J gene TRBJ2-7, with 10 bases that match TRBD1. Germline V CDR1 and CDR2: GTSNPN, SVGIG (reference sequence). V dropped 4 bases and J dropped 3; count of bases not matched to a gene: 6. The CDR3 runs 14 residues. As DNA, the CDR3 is TGTGCCTGGACACCGGGGACAGGGGACTACGAGCAGTACTTC. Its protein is CAWTPGTGDYEQYF.

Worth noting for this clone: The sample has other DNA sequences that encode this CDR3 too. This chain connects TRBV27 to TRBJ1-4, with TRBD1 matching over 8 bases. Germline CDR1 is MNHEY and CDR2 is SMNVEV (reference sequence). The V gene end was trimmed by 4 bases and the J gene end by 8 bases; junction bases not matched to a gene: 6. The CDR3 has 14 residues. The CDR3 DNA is TGTGCCAGCAGTTCAGACAGGGGAGGGGAAAAACTGTTTTTT. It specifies CASSSDRGGEKLFF.

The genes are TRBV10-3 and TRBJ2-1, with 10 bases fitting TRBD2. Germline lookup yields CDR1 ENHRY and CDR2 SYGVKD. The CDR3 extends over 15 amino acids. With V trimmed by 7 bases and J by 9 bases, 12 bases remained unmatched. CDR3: CAITGLAALGGEQFF. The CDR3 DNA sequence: TGTGCCATCACAGGACTAGCGGCCCTGGGTGGTGAGCAGTTCTTC.

CDR3 sequence reads: CASKTGGSADTQYF. CDR3 bases: TGTGCCAGCAAAACAGGGGGGTCGGCAGATACGCAGTATTTT. The gene calls are TRBV28 and TRBJ2-3, with 8 bases aligning to TRBD1. The germline gives CDR1 MDHEN, CDR2 SYDVKM. The V gene end was trimmed by 7 bases and the J gene end by 4 bases; junction bases not matched to a gene: 7. CDR3 length: 14 amino acids.

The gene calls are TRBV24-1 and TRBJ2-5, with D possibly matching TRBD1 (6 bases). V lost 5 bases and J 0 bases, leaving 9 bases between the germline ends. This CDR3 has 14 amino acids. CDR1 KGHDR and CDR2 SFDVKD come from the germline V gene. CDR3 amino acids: CATSGTDYQETQYF. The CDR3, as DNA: TGTGCCACCAGTGGGACAGATTACCAAGAGACCCAGTACTTC.

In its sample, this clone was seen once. The CDR3 nucleotides read TGTGCCAGCAGTTTATCGAGGGTTGTGGGGTTGAACACTGAAGCTTTCTTT. Encoded protein: CASSLSRVVGLNTEAFF. V is TRBV27 and J is TRBJ1-1; D unclear. Trimming shortened V by 0 bases and J by 0 bases, and 14 bases separated the two germline ends. Germline assignment: CDR1 MNHEY and CDR2 SMNVEV (reference sequence). CDR3 length: 17 residues.

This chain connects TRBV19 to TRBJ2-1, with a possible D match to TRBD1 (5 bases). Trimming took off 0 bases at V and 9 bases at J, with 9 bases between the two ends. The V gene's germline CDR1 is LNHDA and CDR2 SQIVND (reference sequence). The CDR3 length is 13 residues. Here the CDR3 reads CASSIDQGSEQFF. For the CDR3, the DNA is TGTGCCAGTAGTATAGACCAGGGTAGTGAGCAGTTCTTC.

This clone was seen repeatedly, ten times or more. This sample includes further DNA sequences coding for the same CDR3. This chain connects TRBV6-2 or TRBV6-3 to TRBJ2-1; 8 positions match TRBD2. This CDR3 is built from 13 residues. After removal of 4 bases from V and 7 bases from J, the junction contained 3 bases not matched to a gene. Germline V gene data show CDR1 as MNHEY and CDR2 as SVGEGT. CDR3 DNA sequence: TGTGCCAGCAGTTGGGGACTAGAGAATGAGCAGTTCTTC. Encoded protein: CASSWGLENEQFF.

CDR3 in amino acids: CSVAINTEAFF. CDR3 in DNA: TGCAGCGTTGCTATTAATACTGAAGCTTTCTTT. The chain links TRBV29-1 to TRBJ1-1; no clear D gene. Trimming stripped 4 bases from V and 5 bases from J, with 8 bases between. Germline CDR1 reads SQVTM; CDR2 reads ANQGSEA. This CDR3 is built from 11 residues.

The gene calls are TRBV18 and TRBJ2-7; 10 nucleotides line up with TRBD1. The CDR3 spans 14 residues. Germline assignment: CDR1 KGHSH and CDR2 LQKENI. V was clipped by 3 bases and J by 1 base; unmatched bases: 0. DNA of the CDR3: TGTGCCAGCTCACCGGGACAGGGGTCCTACGAGCAGTACTTC. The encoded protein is CASSPGQGSYEQYF.

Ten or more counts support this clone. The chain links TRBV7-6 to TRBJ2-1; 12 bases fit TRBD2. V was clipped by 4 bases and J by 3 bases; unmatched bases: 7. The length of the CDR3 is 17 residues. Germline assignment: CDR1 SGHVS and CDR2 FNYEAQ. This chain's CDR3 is CASSSRLAGASYNEQFF. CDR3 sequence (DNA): TGTGCCAGCAGCTCAAGACTAGCGGGAGCAAGCTACAATGAGCAGTTCTTC. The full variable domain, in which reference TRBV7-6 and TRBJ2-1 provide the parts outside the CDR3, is GAGVSQSPRYKVTKRGQDVALRCDPISGHVSLYWYRQALGQGPEFLTYFNYEAQQDKSGLPNDRFSAERPEGSISTLTIQRTEQRDSAMYRCASSSRLAGASYNEQFFGPGTRLTVL.

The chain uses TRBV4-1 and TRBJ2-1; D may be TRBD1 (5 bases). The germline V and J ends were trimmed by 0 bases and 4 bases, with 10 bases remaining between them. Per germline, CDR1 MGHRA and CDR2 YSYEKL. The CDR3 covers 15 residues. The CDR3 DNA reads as TGCGCCAGCAGCCAAGAATGGACACTATACAATGAGCAGTTCTTC. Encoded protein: CASSQEWTLYNEQFF.

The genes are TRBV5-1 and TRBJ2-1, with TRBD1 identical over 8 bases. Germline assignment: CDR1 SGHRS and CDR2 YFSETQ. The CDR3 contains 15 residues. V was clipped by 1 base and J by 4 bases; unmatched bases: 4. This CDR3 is CASSLSGQGYNEQFF. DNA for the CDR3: TGCGCCAGCAGCTTGAGCGGACAGGGATACAATGAGCAGTTCTTC. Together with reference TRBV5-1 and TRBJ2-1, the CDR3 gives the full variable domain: KAGVTQTPRYLIKTRGQQVTLSCSPISGHRSVSWYQQTPGQGLQFLFEYFSETQRNKGNFPGRFSGRQFSNSRSEMNVSTLELGDSALYLCASSLSGQGYNEQFFGPGTRLTVL.